This T cell receptor beta chain was found in a study of cytomegalovirus exposure and HLA in healthy donors. Concerning this clone itself: The antigen is not known.

PCR employed 60 Vbeta and 13 Jbeta primers. Method: immunoSEQ multiplex PCR; TCRdb's copy keeps in-frame clones and lacks some. The sample records around 120,000 clones, 80% to 85% being singletons. The CDR3 runs to 21 residues. Germline lookup yields CDR1 KGHSH and CDR2 LQKENI. Germline trimming cut 5 bases from V and 0 bases from J; bases unmatched to any gene: 16. General study results and limits: Published work reported that the classifier diagnosed cytomegalovirus status with high specificity and sensitivity.

The chain uses TRBV18 and TRBJ2-7, with TRBD2 identical over 16 bases. Sequenced: PBMCs. The receptor was derived from a woman under 40 in good health and CMV-seronegative. The CDR3 is CASSSTGTSGRDIISSYEQYF. For the CDR3, the DNA is TGTGCCAGCTCAAGCACCGGGACTAGCGGGAGGGACATTATTAGCTCCTACGAGCAGTACTTC.